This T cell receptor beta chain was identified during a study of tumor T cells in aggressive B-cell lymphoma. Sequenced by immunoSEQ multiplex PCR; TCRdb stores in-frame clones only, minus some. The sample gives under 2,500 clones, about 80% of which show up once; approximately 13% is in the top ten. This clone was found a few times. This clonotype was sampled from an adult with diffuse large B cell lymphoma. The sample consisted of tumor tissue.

CDR3 amino acids: CASSQGGVEGYGYTF. The CDR3, as DNA: TGCGCCAGCAGCCAAGGGGGAGTTGAGGGATATGGCTACACCTTC. The gene calls are TRBV4-1 and TRBJ1-2; D not resolved. CDR1 MGHRA and CDR2 YSYEKL come from the germline V gene. V dropped 1 base and J dropped 5 bases, with 14 bases sitting between them. The CDR3 has 15 residues.